This TCR beta chain was retrieved from a study of identical twins. TCRdb reprocessed the 5' RACE reads via MiXCR and lists one record per CDR3 protein. The repertoire has roughly 1,500,000 distinct CDR3 sequences, 25% to 35% of them found once; the top ten carry 0.25% to 0.3%. This clonotype was counted only a few times. In germline, CDR1 is MNHEY, CDR2 SMNVEV (reference sequence). The ends were cut back, 5 bases at V and 3 bases at J, with 14 bases in the middle. The CDR3 contains 16 residues. The TCR was taken from a newborn girl in good health. Sample: cord blood. This sequence joins TRBV27 and TRBJ1-6, with a weak D call TRBD1 (6 bases). For the CDR3, the DNA is TGTGCCAGCAGTCAAAGGGGGGGGGGCTATAATTCACCCCTCCACTTT. Translated, it gives CASSQRGGGYNSPLHF.